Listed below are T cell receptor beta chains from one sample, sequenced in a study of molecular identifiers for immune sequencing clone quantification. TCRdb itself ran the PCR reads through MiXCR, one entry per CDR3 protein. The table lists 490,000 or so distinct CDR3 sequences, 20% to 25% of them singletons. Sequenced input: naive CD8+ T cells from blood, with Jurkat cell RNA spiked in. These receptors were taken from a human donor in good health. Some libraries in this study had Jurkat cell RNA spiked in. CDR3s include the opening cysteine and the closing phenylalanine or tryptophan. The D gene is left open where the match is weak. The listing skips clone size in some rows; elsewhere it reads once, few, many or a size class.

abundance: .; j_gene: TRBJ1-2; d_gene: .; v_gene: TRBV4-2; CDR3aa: CASSQDPTGMVYGYTF; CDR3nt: TGTGCCAGCAGCCAAGATCCAACAGGAATGGTATATGGCTACACCTTC
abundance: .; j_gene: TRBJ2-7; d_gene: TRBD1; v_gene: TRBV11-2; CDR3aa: CASAPGQGTNEQYF; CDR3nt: TGTGCCAGCGCTCCGGGACAGGGCACCAACGAGCAGTACTTC
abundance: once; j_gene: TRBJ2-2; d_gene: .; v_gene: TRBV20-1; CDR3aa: CGATDTNTGELFF; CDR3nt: TGCGGTGCTACGGACACGAACACCGGGGAGCTGTTTTTT
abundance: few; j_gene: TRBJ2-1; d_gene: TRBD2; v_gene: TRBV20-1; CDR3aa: CSVPGLVDNEQFF; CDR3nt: TGCAGTGTCCCGGGACTAGTTGACAATGAGCAGTTCTTC
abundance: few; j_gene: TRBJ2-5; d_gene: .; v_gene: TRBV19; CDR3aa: CASSIVATGETQYF; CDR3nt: TGTGCCAGTAGTATAGTTGCCACAGGGGAGACCCAGTACTTC
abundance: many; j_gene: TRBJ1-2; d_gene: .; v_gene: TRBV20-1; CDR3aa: CSARDRGVGYTF; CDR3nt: TGCAGTGCTAGAGACAGGGGAGTTGGCTACACCTTC
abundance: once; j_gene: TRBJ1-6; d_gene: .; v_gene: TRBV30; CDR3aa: CASTRGFGSPLHF; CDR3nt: TGTGCCTCCACCCGGGGCTTCGGTTCACCCCTCCACTTT
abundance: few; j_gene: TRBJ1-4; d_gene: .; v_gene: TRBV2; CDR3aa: CASSDSDGLTNEKLFF; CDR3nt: TGTGCCAGCAGTGACTCCGACGGGTTGACTAATGAAAAACTGTTTTTT
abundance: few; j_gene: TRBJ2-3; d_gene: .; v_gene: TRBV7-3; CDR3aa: CASSLTSGALPTDTQYF; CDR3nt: TGTGCCAGCAGCTTAACTTCAGGGGCCCTGCCCACAGATACGCAGTATTTT
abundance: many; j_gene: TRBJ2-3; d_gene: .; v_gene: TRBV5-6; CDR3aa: CASTPAGPPDTQYF; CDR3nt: TGTGCCAGCACCCCGGCTGGGCCCCCAGATACGCAGTATTTT
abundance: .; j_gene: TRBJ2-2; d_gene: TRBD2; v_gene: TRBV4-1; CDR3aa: CASSPSSAGLAGGSRDTGELFF; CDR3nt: TGCGCCAGCAGCCCCTCCTCCGCGGGACTAGCGGGGGGGAGCAGGGACACCGGGGAGCTGTTTTTT
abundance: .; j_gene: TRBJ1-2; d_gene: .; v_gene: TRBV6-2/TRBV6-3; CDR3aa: CASSQHGGYGYTF; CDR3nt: TGTGCCAGCAGCCAGCACGGGGGATACGGCTACACCTTC
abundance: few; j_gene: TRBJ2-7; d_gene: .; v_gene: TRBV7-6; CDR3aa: CASSLVAESYEQYF; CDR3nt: TGTGCCAGCAGCTTAGTCGCCGAGTCGTACGAGCAGTACTTC
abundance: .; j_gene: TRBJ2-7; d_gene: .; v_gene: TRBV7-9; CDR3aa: CASSSPHTDGFYEQYF; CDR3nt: TGTGCCAGCAGCTCCCCTCACACTGACGGATTCTACGAGCAGTACTTC
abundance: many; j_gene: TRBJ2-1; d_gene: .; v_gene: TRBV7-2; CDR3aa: CASSPGPSGNNEQFF; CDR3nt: TGTGCCAGCAGCCCCGGGCCCTCGGGAAACAATGAGCAGTTCTTC
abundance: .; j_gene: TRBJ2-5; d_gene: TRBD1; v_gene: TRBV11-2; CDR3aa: CASSKTGTGFPIWDETQYF; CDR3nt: TGTGCCAGCAGCAAAACCGGGACAGGGTTCCCAATTTGGGACGAGACCCAGTACTTC
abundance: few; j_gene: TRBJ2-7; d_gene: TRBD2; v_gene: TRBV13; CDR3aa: CASSLGGTSGEQYF; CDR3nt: TGTGCCAGCAGCTTGGGCGGGACTAGCGGCGAGCAGTACTTC
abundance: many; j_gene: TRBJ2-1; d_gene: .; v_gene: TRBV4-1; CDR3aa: CASSQLGGNEQFF; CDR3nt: TGCGCCAGCAGCCAACTAGGGGGCAATGAGCAGTTCTTC
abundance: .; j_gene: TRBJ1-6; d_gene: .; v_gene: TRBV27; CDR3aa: CASSLIGPGYNSPLHF; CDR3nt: TGTGCCAGCAGTTTAATCGGTCCGGGCTATAATTCACCCCTCCACTTT
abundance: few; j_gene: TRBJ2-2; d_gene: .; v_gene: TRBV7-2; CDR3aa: CASSRAVRENTGELFF; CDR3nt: TGTGCCAGCAGCCGCGCCGTGCGGGAGAACACCGGGGAGCTGTTTTTT
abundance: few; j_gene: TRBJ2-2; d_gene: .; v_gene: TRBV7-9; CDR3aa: CASSSSRGWELFF; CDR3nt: TGTGCCAGCAGTTCGAGTCGGGGATGGGAGCTGTTTTTT
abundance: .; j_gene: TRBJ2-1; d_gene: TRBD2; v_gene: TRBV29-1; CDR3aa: CSVSSSGRGGSEQFF; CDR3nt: TGCAGCGTTTCCTCTAGCGGGAGAGGGGGCAGTGAGCAGTTCTTC
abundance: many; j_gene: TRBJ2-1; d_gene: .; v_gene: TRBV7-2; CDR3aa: CASSLAVYNEQFF; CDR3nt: TGTGCCAGCAGCTTGGCTGTCTACAATGAGCAGTTCTTC
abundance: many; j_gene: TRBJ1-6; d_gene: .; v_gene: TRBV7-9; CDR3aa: CASSPDPTDSPLHF; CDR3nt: TGTGCCAGCAGCCCGGATCCTACCGATTCACCCCTCCACTTT
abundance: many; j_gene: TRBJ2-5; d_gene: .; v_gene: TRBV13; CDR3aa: CASSLARPMETQYF; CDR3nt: TGTGCCAGCAGCTTGGCCAGGCCAATGGAGACCCAGTACTTC
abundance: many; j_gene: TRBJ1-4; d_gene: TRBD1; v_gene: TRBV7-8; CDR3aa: CASSHGQVDKLFF; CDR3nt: TGTGCCAGCAGCCACGGACAGGTGGACAAACTGTTTTTT
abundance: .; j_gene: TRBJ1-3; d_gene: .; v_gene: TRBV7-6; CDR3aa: CASSLAQRGPVSGNTIYF; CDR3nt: TGTGCCAGCAGCTTAGCACAACGCGGGCCCGTCTCTGGAAACACCATATATTTT
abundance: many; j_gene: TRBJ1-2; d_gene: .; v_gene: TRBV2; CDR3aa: CASSVPQNYYGYTF; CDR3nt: TGTGCCAGCAGTGTACCACAGAACTACTATGGCTACACCTTC
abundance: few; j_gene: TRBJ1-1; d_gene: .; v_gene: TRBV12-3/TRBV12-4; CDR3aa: CASLMRGATEAFF; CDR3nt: TGTGCCAGCCTAATGAGGGGTGCCACTGAAGCTTTCTTT
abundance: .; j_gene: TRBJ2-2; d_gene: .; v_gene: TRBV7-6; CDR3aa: CASSYLPNTGELFF; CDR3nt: TGTGCCAGCAGCTACCTCCCGAACACCGGGGAGCTGTTTTTT
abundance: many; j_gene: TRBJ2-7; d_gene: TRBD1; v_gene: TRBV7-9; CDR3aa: CASSARTGSYEQYF; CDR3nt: TGTGCCAGCAGCGCCCGGACAGGGAGCTACGAGCAGTACTTC
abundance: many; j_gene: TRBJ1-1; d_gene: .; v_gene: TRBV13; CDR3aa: CASSFTSNTEAFF; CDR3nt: TGTGCCAGCAGCTTTACTTCAAACACTGAAGCTTTCTTT
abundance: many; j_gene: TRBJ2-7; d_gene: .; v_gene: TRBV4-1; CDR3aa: CASSQEARETYEQYF; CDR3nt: TGCGCCAGCAGCCAAGAGGCCCGCGAAACCTACGAGCAGTACTTC
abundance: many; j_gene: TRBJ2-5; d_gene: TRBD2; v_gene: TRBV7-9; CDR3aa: CASSSSGEAETQYF; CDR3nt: TGTGCCAGCAGCTCCAGCGGGGAGGCTGAGACCCAGTACTTC
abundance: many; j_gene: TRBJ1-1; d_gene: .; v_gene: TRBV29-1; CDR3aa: CSVEGYKSNTEAFF; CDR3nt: TGCAGCGTTGAAGGCTATAAGTCGAACACTGAAGCTTTCTTT
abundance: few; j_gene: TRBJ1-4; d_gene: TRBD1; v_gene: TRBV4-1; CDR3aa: CASSQEAGGNEKLFF; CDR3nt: TGCGCCAGCAGCCAAGAGGCAGGGGGGAATGAAAAACTGTTTTTT
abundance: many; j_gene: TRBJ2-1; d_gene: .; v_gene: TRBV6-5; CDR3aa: CASRSNNEQFF; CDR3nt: TGTGCCAGCAGGTCCAACAATGAGCAGTTCTTC
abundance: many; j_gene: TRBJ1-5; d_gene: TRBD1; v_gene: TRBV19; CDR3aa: CASTRQGEIHSNQPQHF; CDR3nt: TGTGCCAGTACACGACAGGGAGAAATTCATAGCAATCAGCCCCAGCATTTT
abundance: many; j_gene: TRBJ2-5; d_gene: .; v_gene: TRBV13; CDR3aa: CASRTLAIQETQYF; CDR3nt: TGTGCCAGCAGGACGCTAGCGATCCAAGAGACCCAGTACTTC
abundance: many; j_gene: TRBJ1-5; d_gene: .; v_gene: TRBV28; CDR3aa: CASSATRGQPQHF; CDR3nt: TGTGCCAGCAGCGCGACCCGAGGGCAGCCCCAGCATTTT
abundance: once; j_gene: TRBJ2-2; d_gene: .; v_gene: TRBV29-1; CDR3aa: CSFKKVLGEKRTGELFF; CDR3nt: TGCAGCTTCAAAAAGGTCCTCGGGGAGAAGAGAACCGGGGAGCTGTTTTTT
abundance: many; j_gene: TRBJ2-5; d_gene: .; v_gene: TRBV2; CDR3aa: CAFSGQAQETQYF; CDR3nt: TGTGCCTTCTCTGGGCAGGCCCAAGAGACCCAGTACTTC
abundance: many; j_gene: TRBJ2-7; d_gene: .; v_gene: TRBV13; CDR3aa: CASSQTWGADEQYF; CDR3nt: TGTGCCAGCAGCCAGACTTGGGGCGCGGACGAGCAGTACTTC
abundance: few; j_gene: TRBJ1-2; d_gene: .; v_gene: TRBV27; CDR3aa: CASSFGSFYGYTF; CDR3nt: TGTGCCAGCAGTTTTGGCAGTTTCTATGGCTACACCTTC
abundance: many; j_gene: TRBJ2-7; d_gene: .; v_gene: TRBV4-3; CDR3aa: CASSQDLAYEQYF; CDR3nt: TGCGCCAGCAGCCAAGATCTGGCCTACGAGCAGTACTTC
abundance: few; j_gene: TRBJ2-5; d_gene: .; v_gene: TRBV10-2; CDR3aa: CASSEYLETQYF; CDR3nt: TGCGCCAGCAGTGAGTACCTAGAGACCCAGTACTTC
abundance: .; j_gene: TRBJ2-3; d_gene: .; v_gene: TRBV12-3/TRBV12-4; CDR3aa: CASSLGTTDTRYF; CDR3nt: TGTGCCAGCAGTTTAGGGACCACAGATACGCGGTATTTT
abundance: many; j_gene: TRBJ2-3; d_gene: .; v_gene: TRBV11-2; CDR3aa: CASRPGGHTDTQYF; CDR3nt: TGTGCCAGCAGGCCCGGGGGACACACAGATACGCAGTATTTT
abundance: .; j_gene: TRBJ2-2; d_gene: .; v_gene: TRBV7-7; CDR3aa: CASSLGNTQGVTGELFF; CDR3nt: TGTGCTAGCAGCTTAGGGAATACACAGGGCGTCACCGGGGAGCTGTTTTTT
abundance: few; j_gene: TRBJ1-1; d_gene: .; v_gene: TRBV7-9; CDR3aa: CASSFPRNYTEAFF; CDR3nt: TGTGCCAGCAGCTTCCCCAGGAACTACACTGAAGCTTTCTTT
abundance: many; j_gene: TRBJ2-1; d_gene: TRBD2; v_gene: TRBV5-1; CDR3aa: CASSFFPLAGEGDEQFF; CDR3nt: TGCGCCAGCAGCTTCTTTCCTTTAGCGGGGGAGGGCGATGAGCAGTTCTTC
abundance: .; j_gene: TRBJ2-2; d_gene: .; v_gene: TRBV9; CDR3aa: CASSVVPQANTGELFF; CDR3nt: TGTGCCAGCAGCGTAGTTCCGCAAGCGAACACCGGGGAGCTGTTTTTT
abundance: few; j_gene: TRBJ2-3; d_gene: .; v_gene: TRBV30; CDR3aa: CAWSVSKGTDTQYF; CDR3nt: TGTGCCTGGAGTGTAAGTAAGGGCACAGATACGCAGTATTTT
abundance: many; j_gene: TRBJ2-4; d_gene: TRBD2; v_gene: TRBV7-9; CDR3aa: CASSLGGSNIQYF; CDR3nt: TGTGCCAGCAGCTTAGGCGGGAGCAACATTCAGTACTTC
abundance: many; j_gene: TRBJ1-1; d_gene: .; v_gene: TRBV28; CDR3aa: CASSLPPKQGPGEAFF; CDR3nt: TGTGCCAGCAGTTTACCCCCAAAGCAGGGGCCAGGGGAAGCTTTCTTT